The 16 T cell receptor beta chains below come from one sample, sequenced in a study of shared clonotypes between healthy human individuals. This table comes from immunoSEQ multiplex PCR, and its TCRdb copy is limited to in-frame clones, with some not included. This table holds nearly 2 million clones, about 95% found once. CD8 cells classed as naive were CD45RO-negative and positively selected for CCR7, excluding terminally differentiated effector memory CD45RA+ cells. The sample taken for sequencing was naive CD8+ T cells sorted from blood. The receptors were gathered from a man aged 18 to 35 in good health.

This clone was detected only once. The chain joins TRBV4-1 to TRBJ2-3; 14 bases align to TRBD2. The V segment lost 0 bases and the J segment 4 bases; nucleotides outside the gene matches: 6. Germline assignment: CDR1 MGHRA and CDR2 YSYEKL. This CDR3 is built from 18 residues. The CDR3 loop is CASSQEGLAGAGADTQYF. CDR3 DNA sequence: TGCGCCAGCAGCCAAGAGGGACTAGCGGGAGCGGGGGCAGATACGCAGTATTTT.

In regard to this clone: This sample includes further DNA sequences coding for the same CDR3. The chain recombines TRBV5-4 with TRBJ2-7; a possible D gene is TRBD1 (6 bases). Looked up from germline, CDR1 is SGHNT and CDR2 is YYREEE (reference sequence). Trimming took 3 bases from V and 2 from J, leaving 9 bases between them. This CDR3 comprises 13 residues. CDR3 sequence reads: CASSSGTTYEQYF. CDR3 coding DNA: TGTGCCAGCAGCTCAGGGACAACCTACGAGCAGTACTTC.

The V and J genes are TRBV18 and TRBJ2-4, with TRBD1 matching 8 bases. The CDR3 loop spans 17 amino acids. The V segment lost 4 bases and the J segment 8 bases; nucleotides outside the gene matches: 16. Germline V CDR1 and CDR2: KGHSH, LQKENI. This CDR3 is CASSLFEVQGARDIQYF. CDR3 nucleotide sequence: TGTGCCAGCTCACTATTCGAGGTCCAGGGGGCTCGGGACATTCAGTACTTC.

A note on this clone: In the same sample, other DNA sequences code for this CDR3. The CDR3 is CASSIDLEDEQYF. The CDR3 DNA is TGTGCCAGTAGTATAGATCTAGAAGACGAGCAGTACTTC. The genes are TRBV19 and TRBJ2-7; D gene uncertain. Per the germline V gene, CDR1 is LNHDA and CDR2 is SQIVND (reference sequence). Trimming removed 0 bases at V and 5 bases at J, with 8 bases between. CDR3 size: 13 residues.

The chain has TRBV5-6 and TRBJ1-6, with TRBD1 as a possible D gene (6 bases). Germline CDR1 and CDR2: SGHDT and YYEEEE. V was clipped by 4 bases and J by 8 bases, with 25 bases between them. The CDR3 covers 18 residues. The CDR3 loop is CASSPPPGAQGSHSPLHF. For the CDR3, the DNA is TGTGCCAGCAGCCCCCCCCCGGGAGCACAGGGATCTCATTCACCCCTCCACTTT.

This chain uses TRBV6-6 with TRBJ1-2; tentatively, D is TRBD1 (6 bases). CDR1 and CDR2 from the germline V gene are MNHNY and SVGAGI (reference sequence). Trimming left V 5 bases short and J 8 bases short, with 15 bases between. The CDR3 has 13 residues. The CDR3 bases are TGTGCCAGCAGTAGGCAGGGGCCTGAGGGCTACACCTTC. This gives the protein CASSRQGPEGYTF.

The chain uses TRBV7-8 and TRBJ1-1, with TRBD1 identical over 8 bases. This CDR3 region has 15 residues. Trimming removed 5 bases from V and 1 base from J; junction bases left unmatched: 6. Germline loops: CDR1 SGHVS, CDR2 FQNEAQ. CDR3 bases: TGTGCCAGCAGCGTCGACAGGGGTTGGAACACTGAAGCTTTCTTT. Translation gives CASSVDRGWNTEAFF.

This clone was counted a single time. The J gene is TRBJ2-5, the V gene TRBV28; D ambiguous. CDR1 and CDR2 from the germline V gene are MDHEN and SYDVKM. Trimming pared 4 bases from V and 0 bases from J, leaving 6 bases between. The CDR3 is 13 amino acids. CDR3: CASSSPYQETQYF. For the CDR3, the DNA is TGTGCCAGCAGTTCCCCGTACCAAGAGACCCAGTACTTC.

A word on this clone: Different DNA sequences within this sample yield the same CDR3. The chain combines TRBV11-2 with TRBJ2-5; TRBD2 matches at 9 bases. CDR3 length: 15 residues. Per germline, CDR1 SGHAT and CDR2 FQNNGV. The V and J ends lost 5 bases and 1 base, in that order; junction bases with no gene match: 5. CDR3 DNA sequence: TGTGCCAGCAGCCGACAGACTAGCGGCCAAGAGACCCAGTACTTC. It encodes CASSRQTSGQETQYF.

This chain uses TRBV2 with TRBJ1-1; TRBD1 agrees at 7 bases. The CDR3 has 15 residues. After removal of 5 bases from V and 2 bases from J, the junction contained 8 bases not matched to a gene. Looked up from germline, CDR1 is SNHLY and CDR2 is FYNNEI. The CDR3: CASSIWDSRNTEAFF. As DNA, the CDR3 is TGTGCCAGCAGTATCTGGGACAGCCGTAACACTGAAGCTTTCTTT. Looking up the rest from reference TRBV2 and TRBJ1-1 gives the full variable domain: EPEVTQTPSHQVTQMGQEVILRCVPISNHLYFYWYRQILGQKVEFLVSFYNNEISEKSEIFDDQFSVERPDGSNFTLKIRSTKLEDSAMYFCASSIWDSRNTEAFFGQGTRLTVV.

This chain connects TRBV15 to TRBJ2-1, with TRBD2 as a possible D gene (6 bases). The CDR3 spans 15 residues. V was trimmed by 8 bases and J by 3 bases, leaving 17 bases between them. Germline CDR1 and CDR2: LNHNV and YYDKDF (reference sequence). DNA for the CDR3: TGTGCCACCGGGGATGGGGACTCTTACTACAATGAGCAGTTCTTC. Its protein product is CATGDGDSYYNEQFF.

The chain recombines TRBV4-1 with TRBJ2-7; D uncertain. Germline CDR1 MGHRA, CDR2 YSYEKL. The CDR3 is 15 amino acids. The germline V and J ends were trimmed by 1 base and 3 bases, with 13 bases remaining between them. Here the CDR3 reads CASSQAGGPNYEQYF. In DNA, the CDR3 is TGCGCCAGCAGCCAAGCAGGCGGACCTAACTACGAGCAGTACTTC.

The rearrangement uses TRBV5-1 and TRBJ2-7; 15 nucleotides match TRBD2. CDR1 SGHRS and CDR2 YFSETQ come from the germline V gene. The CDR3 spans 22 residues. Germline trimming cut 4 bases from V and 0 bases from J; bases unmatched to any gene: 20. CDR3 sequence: CASSPRRLGGLAGGVRSYEQYF. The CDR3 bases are TGCGCCAGCAGCCCTCGCCGATTGGGTGGACTAGCGGGAGGGGTACGCTCCTACGAGCAGTACTTC.

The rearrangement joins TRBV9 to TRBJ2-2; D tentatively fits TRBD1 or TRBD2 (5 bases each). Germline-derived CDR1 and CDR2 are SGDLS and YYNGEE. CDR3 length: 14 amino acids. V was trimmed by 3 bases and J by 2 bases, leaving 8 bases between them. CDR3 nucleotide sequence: TGTGCCAGCAGCGGGGACGTCAACACCGGGGAGCTGTTTTTT. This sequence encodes CASSGDVNTGELFF.

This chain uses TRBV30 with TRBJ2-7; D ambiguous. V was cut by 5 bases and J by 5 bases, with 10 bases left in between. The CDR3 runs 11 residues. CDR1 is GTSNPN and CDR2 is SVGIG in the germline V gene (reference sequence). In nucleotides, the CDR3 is TGTGCCTGGGGAGTAGTGGACGAGCAGTACTTC. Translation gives CAWGVVDEQYF. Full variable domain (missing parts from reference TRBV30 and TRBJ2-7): SQTIHQWPATLVQPVGSPLSLECTVEGTSNPNLYWYRQAAGRGLQLLFYSVGIGQISSEVPQNLSASRPQDRQFILSSKKLLLSDSGFYLCAWGVVDEQYFGPGTRLTVT.

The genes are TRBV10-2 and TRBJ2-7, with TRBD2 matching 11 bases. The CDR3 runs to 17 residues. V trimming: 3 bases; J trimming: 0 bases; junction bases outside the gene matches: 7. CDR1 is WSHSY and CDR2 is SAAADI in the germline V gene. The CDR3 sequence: CASSEVAGGPNSYEQYF. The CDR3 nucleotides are TGCGCCAGCAGTGAAGTAGCGGGAGGGCCCAACTCCTACGAGCAGTACTTC.